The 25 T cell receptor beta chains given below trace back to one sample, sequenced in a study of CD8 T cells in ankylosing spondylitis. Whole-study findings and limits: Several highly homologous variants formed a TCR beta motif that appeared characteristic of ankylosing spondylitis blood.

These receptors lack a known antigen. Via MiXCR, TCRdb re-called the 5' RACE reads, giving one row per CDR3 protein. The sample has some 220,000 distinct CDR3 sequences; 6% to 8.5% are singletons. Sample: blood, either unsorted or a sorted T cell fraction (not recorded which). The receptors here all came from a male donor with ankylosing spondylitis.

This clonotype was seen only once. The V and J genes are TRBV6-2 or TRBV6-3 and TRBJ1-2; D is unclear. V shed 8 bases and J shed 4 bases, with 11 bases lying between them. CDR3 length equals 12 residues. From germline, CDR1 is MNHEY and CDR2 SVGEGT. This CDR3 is CASRTATYGYTF. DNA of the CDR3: TGTGCCAGCCGAACAGCTACCTATGGCTACACCTTC.

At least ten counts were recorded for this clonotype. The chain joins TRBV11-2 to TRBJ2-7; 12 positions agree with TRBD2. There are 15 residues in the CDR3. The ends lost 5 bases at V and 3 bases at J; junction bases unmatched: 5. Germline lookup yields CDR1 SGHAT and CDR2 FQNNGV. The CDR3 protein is CASSVTSGGFYEQYF. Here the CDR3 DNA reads TGTGCCAGCAGCGTAACTAGCGGGGGGTTCTACGAGCAGTACTTC.

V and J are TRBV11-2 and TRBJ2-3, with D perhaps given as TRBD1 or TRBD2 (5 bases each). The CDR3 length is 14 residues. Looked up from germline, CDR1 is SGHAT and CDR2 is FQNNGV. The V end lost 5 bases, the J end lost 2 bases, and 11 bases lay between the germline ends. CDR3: CASSPGPYTDTQYF. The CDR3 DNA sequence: TGTGCCAGCAGCCCGGGACCCTACACAGATACGCAGTATTTT.

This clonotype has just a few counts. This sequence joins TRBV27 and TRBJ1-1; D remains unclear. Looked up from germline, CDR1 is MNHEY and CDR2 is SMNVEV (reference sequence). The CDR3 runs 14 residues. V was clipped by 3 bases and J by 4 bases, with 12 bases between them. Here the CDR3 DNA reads TGTGCCAGCAGTTTGGACCTCGCGGGCACTGAAGCTTTCTTT. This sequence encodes CASSLDLAGTEAFF.

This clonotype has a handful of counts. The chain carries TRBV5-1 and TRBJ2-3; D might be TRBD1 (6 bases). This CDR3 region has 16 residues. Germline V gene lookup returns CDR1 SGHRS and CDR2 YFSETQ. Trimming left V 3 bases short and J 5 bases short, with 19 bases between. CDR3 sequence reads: CASSWVTGIDGDTQYF. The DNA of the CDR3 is TGCGCCAGCAGCTGGGTGACAGGAATTGACGGAGATACGCAGTATTTT.

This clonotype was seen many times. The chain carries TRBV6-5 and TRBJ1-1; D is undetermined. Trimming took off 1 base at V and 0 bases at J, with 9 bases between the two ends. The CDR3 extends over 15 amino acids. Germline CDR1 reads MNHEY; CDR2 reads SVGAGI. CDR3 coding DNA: TGTGCCAGCAGTTACTTTTGGGAAATGAACACTGAAGCTTTCTTT. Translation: CASSYFWEMNTEAFF.

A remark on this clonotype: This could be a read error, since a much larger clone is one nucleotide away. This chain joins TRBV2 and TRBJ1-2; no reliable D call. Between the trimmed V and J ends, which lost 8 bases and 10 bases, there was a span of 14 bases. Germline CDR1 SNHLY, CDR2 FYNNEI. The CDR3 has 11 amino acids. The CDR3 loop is CASVTQDAYTF. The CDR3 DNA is TGTGCCAGCGTAACTCAAGATGCCTACACCTTC.

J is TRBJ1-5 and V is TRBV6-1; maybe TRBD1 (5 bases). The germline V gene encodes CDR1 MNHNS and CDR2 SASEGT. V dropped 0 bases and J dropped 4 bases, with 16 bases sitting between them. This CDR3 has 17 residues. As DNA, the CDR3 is TGTGCCAGCAGTGAAGCGAGGGACCCCGAGGGTAATCAGCCCCAGCATTTT. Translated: CASSEARDPEGNQPQHF.

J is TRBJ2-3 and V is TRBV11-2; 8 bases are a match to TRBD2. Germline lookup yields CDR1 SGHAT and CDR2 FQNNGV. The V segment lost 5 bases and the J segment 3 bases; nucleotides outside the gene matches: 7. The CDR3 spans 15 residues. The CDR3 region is CASSRSGRGTDTQYF. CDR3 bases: TGTGCCAGCAGCCGAAGCGGGAGAGGGACAGATACGCAGTATTTT.

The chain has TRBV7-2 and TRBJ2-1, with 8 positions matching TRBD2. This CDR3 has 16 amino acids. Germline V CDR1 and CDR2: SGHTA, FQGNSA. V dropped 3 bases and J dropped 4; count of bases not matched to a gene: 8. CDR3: CASSFILAGGYNEQFF. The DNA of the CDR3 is TGTGCCAGCAGCTTTATTCTAGCGGGTGGGTACAATGAGCAGTTCTTC.

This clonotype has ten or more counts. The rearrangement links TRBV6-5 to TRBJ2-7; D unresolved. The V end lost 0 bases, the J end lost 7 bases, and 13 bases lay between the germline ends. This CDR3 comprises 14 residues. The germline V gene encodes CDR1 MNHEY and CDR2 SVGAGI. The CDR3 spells CASSYSNRGREQYF. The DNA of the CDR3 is TGTGCCAGCAGTTACTCGAACAGAGGACGGGAGCAGTACTTC.

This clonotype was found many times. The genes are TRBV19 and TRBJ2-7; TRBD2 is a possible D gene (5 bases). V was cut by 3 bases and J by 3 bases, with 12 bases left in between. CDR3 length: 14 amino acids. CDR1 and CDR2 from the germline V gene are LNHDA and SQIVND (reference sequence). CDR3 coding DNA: TGTGCCAGTAGTATGGGGAGACATATCTACGAGCAGTACTTC. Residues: CASSMGRHIYEQYF.

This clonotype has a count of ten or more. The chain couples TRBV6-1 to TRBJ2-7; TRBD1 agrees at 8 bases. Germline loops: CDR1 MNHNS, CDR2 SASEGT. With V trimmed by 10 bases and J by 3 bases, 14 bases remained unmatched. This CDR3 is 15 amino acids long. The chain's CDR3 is CATMGVGQGVYEQYF. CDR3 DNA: TGTGCCACCATGGGAGTTGGACAGGGCGTCTACGAGCAGTACTTC.

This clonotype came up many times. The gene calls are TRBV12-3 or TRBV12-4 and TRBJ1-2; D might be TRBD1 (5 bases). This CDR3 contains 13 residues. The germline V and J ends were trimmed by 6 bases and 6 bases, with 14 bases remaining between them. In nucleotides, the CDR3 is TGTGCCAGCAGATTCGACAGTAGGGATGGCTACACCTTC. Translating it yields CASRFDSRDGYTF.

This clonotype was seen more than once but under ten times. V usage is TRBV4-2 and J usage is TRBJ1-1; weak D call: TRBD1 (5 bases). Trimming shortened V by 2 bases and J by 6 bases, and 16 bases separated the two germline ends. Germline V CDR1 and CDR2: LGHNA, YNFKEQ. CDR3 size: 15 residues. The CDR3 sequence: CASSQNRDSLAEAFF. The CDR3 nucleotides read TGTGCCAGCAGCCAAAATAGGGACTCCCTAGCTGAAGCTTTCTTT.

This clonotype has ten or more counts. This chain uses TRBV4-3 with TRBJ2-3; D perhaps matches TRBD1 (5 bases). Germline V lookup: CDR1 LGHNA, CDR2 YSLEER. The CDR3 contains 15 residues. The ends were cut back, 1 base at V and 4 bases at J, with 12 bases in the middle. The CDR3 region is CASSQVWQGADTQYF. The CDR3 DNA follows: TGCGCCAGCAGCCAAGTCTGGCAGGGCGCAGATACGCAGTATTTT.

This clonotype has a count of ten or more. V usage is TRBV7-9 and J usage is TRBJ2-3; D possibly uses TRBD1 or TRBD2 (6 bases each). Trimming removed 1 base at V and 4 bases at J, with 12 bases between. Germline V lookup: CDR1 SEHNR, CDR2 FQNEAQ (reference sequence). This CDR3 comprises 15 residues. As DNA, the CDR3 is TGTGCCAGCAGCTTAGAGGGGGGCCCGCCAGATACGCAGTATTTT. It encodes CASSLEGGPPDTQYF.

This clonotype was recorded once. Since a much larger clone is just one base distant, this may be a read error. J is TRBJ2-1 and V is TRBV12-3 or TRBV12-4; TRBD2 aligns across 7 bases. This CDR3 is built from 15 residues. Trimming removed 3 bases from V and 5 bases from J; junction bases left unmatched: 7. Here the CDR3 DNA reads TGTGCCAGCAGTTTTGCGGGAGACCCACACAATGAGCAGTTCTTC. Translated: CASSFAGDPHNEQFF.

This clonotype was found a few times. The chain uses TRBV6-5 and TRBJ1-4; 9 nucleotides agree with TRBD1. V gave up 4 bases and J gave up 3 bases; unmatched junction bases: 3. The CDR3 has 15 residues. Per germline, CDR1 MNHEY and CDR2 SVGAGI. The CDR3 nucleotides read TGTGCCAGCAGTTTGACAGGGGGGTCTAATGAAAAACTGTTTTTT. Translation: CASSLTGGSNEKLFF.

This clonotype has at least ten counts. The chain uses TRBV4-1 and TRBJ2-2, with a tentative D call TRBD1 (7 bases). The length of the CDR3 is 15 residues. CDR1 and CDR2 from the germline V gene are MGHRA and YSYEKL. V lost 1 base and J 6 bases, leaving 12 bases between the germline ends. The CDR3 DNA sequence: TGCGCCAGCAGCCAAGTGCAGGGGGGTTCCGGGGAGCTGTTTTTT. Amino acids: CASSQVQGGSGELFF.

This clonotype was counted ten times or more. The CDR3, as DNA: TGTGCCAGCAGTTCCGGGCCGACCTACAATGAGCAGTTCTTC. This sequence encodes CASSSGPTYNEQFF. J is TRBJ2-1 and V is TRBV27; no reliable D call. CDR1 and CDR2 from the germline V gene are MNHEY and SMNVEV (reference sequence). The V end was cut by 4 bases, the J end by 2 bases, with 9 bases between. This CDR3 spans 14 amino acids.

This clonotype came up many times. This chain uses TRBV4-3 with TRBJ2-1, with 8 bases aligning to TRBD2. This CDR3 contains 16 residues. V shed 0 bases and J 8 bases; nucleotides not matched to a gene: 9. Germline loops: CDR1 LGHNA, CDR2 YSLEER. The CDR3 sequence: CASSQDGGARLDEQFF. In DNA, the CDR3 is TGCGCCAGCAGCCAAGACGGGGGGGCCCGGCTCGATGAGCAGTTCTTC.

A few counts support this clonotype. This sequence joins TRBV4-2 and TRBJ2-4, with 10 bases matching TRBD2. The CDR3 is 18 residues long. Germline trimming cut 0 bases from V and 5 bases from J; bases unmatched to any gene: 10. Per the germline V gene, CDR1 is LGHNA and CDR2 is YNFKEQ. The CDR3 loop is CASSQEGVLAGVENIQYF. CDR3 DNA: TGTGCCAGCAGCCAAGAAGGGGTCCTAGCGGGAGTTGAAAACATTCAGTACTTC.

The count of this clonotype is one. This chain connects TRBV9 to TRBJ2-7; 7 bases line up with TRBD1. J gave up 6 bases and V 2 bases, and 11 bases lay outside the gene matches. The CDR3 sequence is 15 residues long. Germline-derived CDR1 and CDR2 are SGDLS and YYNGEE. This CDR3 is CASSVRGDRAFEQYF. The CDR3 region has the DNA TGTGCCAGCAGCGTTCGAGGAGACAGGGCCTTCGAGCAGTACTTC.

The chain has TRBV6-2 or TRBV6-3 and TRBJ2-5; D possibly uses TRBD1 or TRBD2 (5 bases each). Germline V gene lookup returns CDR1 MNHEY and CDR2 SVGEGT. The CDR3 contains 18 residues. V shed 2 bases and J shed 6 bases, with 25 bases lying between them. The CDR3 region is CASSYVWGPGKVTKTQYF. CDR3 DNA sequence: TGTGCCAGCAGTTACGTCTGGGGACCGGGAAAGGTAACAAAGACCCAGTACTTC.